A single sample is the source of the 25 T cell receptor beta chains below, sequenced in a study of blood T cells in healthy people across ages. The authors ran a second PCR of 7 to 11 cycles using a sample-barcoded 5' primer and a J-beta primer mix. In TCRdb, the 5' RACE reads were re-called with MiXCR into one record per CDR3 protein. Among almost 300,000 distinct CDR3 sequences, 25% to 30% were seen once, and the ten largest hold roughly 28%. Material for sequencing was blood. The receptor source for this set is a woman in her sixties or seventies in good health.

The rearrangement uses TRBV28 and TRBJ2-5, with 10 bases identical to TRBD2. Germline V lookup: CDR1 MDHEN, CDR2 SYDVKM. V shed 3 bases, J shed 1 base, and the junction held 17 bases outside the gene matches. CDR3 length: 20 amino acids. DNA for the CDR3: TGTGCCAGCAGTTTGCAGCTGACTAGCGGGCGACCCTTTTCCCAAGAGACCCAGTACTTC. Translating it yields CASSLQLTSGRPFSQETQYF.

This clonotype was detected only a few times. The chain combines TRBV10-3 with TRBJ1-4; D gene unclear. Trimming cost V 0 bases and J 7 bases, with 15 bases left between them. Germline V gene lookup returns CDR1 ENHRY and CDR2 SYGVKD. This CDR3 has 16 amino acids. Here the CDR3 DNA reads TGTGCCATCAGTGAGTCGAGCGCTCCTAAGACTGAAAAACTGTTTTTT. Translating it yields CAISESSAPKTEKLFF.

The V and J genes are TRBV3-1 and TRBJ2-3; D is unresolved. Trimming stripped 1 base from V and 2 bases from J, with 10 bases between. CDR3 length: 15 residues. In germline, CDR1 is LGHDT, CDR2 YNNKEL (reference sequence). For the CDR3, the DNA is TGTGCCAGCAGCCAAGCTGGCGTCTCCACAGATACGCAGTATTTT. It specifies CASSQAGVSTDTQYF.

This chain connects TRBV13 to TRBJ1-6; the D is unclear. Germline values: CDR1 PRHDT, CDR2 FYEKMQ (reference sequence). V dropped 2 bases and J dropped 7 bases, with 9 bases sitting between them. The CDR3 consists of 14 residues. The CDR3 loop is CASSLQVGNSPLHF. For the CDR3, the DNA is TGTGCCAGCAGCTTACAGGTCGGAAATTCACCCCTCCACTTT.

Many counts were recorded for this clonotype. The rearrangement uses TRBV28 and TRBJ2-5; 10 bases are a match to TRBD2. CDR3 size: 18 residues. V shed 1 base, J shed 4 bases, and the junction held 12 bases outside the gene matches. The V gene's germline CDR1 is MDHEN and CDR2 SYDVKM. In DNA form, the CDR3 reads TGTGCCAGCAGTTTATTCGATTTCCTAGCGGGAGTTCGAGAGACCCAGTACTTC. It translates to CASSLFDFLAGVRETQYF.

The V and J genes are TRBV20-1 and TRBJ2-1, with 8 bases identical to TRBD1. J was trimmed by 3 bases and V by 3 bases; bases with no gene match: 7. This CDR3 has 15 amino acids. CDR1 is DFQATT and CDR2 is SNEGSKA in the germline V gene (reference sequence). The CDR3 DNA is TGCAGTGCTAGCGGTGGACAGGGAGTCTACAATGAGCAGTTCTTC. Encoded protein: CSASGGQGVYNEQFF.

J is TRBJ2-2 and V is TRBV9, with D hard to call. Germline loops: CDR1 SGDLS, CDR2 YYNGEE. The CDR3 runs 16 residues. V was trimmed by 1 base and J by 2 bases, leaving 12 bases between them. The DNA for the CDR3 is TGTGCCAGCAGCGTAAGGGCGGAAGTCAACACCGGGGAGCTGTTTTTT. Translated, it gives CASSVRAEVNTGELFF.

The chain joins TRBV4-3 to TRBJ1-2; D not certain. This CDR3 spans 15 amino acids. The V gene's germline CDR1 is LGHNA and CDR2 YSLEER. Trimming left V 1 base short and J 6 bases short, with 15 bases between. The CDR3 here is CASSQVPSLMNGYTF. The CDR3 DNA reads as TGCGCCAGCAGCCAAGTACCCAGCCTGATGAATGGCTACACCTTC.

The rearrangement joins TRBV27 to TRBJ2-1; possible D gene TRBD2, 7 bases. V lost 5 bases and J lost 2, with 16 bases in between. The germline V gene encodes CDR1 MNHEY and CDR2 SMNVEV (reference sequence). The CDR3 is 16 amino acids. In DNA form, the CDR3 reads TGTGCCAGCAGTCTGCAAGGGGGGACTACCTACAATGAGCAGTTCTTC. Amino acids: CASSLQGGTTYNEQFF.

This chain uses TRBV7-2 with TRBJ2-3; TRBD2 matches 8 bases. Germline CDR1 and CDR2: SGHTA and FQGNSA. The CDR3 has 14 residues. V shed 7 bases and J 6 bases; nucleotides not matched to a gene: 9. The DNA of the CDR3 is TGTGCCAGCACACCGACTAGCGTTACTGATACGCAGTATTTT. This translates into CASTPTSVTDTQYF. The full variable domain, with the rest looked up from reference TRBV7-2 and TRBJ2-3, is GAGVSQSPSNKVTEKGKDVELRCDPISGHTALYWYRQSLGQGLEFLIYFQGNSAPDKSGLPSDRFSAERTGGSVSTLTIQRTQQEDSAVYLCASTPTSVTDTQYFGPGTRLTVL.

The gene calls are TRBV15 and TRBJ1-2, with TRBD1 matching over 7 bases. CDR3 length: 14 residues. With 5 bases clipped from V and 4 bases from J, the junction kept 7 bases outside the gene matches. Germline CDR1 and CDR2: LNHNV and YYDKDF (reference sequence). CDR3: CATSARGATYGYTF. The CDR3 DNA is TGTGCCACCAGCGCCAGGGGGGCAACCTATGGCTACACCTTC. Together with reference TRBV15 and TRBJ1-2, the CDR3 gives the full variable domain: DAMVIQNPRYQVTQFGKPVTLSCSQTLNHNVMYWYQQKSSQAPKLLFHYYDKDFNNEADTPDNFQSRRPNTSFCFLDIRSPGLGDTAMYLCATSARGATYGYTFGSGTRLTVV.

This clonotype was seen more than once but under ten times. J is TRBJ2-3 and V is TRBV7-2; D ambiguous. The CDR3 spans 14 residues. The germline gives CDR1 SGHTA, CDR2 FQGNSA. With 1 base removed from V and 1 base from J, the gap between germline ends came to 6 bases. CDR3: CASSLGIGTDTQYF. The CDR3 coding sequence is TGTGCCAGCAGCTTAGGAATCGGCACAGATACGCAGTATTTT.

This clonotype was detected a few times. The chain links TRBV27 to TRBJ1-2, with D maybe TRBD1 (5 bases). The V gene lost 1 base and the J gene lost 7 bases, with 13 bases spanning the gap. CDR1 and CDR2 from the germline V gene are MNHEY and SMNVEV (reference sequence). This CDR3 spans 14 amino acids. CDR3 DNA sequence: TGTGCCAGCAGTTTATATGGGCAGGGAGGTGGCTACACCTTC. Protein sequence: CASSLYGQGGGYTF.

This clonotype was detected only a few times. The gene calls are TRBV6-5 and TRBJ2-5; D may be TRBD2 (5 bases). This CDR3 has 14 amino acids. V lost 4 bases, J lost 5 bases, and 14 bases lay in between. Germline values: CDR1 MNHEY, CDR2 SVGAGI. In DNA form, the CDR3 reads TGTGCCAGCAGTTGGGGAGCTTTCGGGGAGACCCAGTACTTC. This encodes CASSWGAFGETQYF.

This clonotype was observed a handful of times. The J gene is TRBJ2-4, the V gene TRBV7-2; D is ambiguous. The CDR3 has 14 amino acids. Trimming shortened V by 2 bases and J by 6 bases, and 11 bases separated the two germline ends. Germline CDR1 reads SGHTA; CDR2 reads FQGNSA. The CDR3 protein is CASSLTKSLNIQYF. CDR3 nucleotides: TGTGCCAGCAGCTTAACAAAGAGTTTAAACATTCAGTACTTC.

The chain employs TRBV29-1 and TRBJ2-4, with 9 bases lining up with TRBD2. V shed 0 bases and J 9 bases; nucleotides not matched to a gene: 9. CDR3 length: 15 amino acids. Germline-derived CDR1 and CDR2 are SQVTM and ANQGSEA. The CDR3 region is CSVEDLVAGVSIQYF. The CDR3 nucleotides are TGCAGCGTTGAAGATTTAGTAGCGGGAGTAAGCATTCAGTACTTC.

This clonotype was seen only a few times. The chain couples TRBV5-1 to TRBJ2-5, with 11 bases fitting TRBD2. The J call may be incorrect, as the DNA end agrees better with TRBJ2-7. From germline, CDR1 is SGHRS and CDR2 YFSETQ. The CDR3 length is 17 residues. This CDR3 is CASSLDLAGGLSYEQYF. CDR3 in DNA: TGCGCCAGCAGCTTGGACCTAGCGGGAGGACTATCCTACGAGCAGTACTTC.

The chain has TRBV27 and TRBJ2-3, with TRBD1 matching 7 bases. The end of the DNA fits TRBJ1-5 better, so the J call may be wrong. The CDR3 is 15 residues long. Germline CDR1 MNHEY, CDR2 SMNVEV (reference sequence). The CDR3 DNA sequence: TGTGCCAGCAGTGTACAGGGGATTGGCACAGATACGCAGCATTTT. This gives the protein CASSVQGIGTDTQHF.

The chain is built from TRBV4-2 and TRBJ2-3, with TRBD2 matching over 7 bases. V dropped 1 base and J dropped 4; count of bases not matched to a gene: 8. Germline CDR1 and CDR2: LGHNA and YNFKEQ. CDR3 length: 16 amino acids. CDR3 nucleotide sequence: TGTGCCAGCAGCCAAGCCGCCGGGAGGCGGTCAGATACGCAGTATTTT. Translated, it gives CASSQAAGRRSDTQYF.

V is TRBV12-5 and J is TRBJ2-5, with D perhaps TRBD1 (6 bases). The germline gives CDR1 LGHNT, CDR2 FRNRAP. The ends were cut back, 5 bases at V and 1 base at J, with 20 bases in the middle. There are 17 residues in the CDR3. The CDR3 here is CASGTGPKGGFQETQYF. The CDR3 DNA reads TGTGCTAGTGGTACCGGACCCAAAGGGGGATTCCAAGAGACCCAGTACTTC.

The V gene is TRBV20-1, the J gene TRBJ1-1; 7 positions match TRBD1. The CDR3 extends over 13 amino acids. With V trimmed by 3 bases and J by 4 bases, 5 bases remained unmatched. Germline loops: CDR1 DFQATT, CDR2 SNEGSKA (reference sequence). CDR3 sequence reads: CSASTGAATEAFF. In nucleotides, the CDR3 is TGCAGTGCTAGTACAGGGGCTGCCACTGAAGCTTTCTTT.

The chain employs TRBV4-2 and TRBJ2-5, with D hard to call. V was trimmed by 1 base and J by 8 bases, leaving 14 bases between them. The CDR3 loop spans 14 amino acids. The germline CDR1 and CDR2 sequences are LGHNA and YNFKEQ. The CDR3: CASSQGDTQGTQYF. CDR3 coding DNA: TGTGCCAGCAGCCAAGGGGATACCCAAGGCACCCAGTACTTC.

The chain uses TRBV11-1 and TRBJ1-3; D perhaps matches TRBD1 (6 bases). Germline V gene data show CDR1 as SGHAT and CDR2 as FQDESV (reference sequence). Trimming removed 4 bases from V and 0 bases from J, with 10 bases in between. This CDR3 is built from 15 residues. In DNA form, the CDR3 reads TGTGCCAGCAGCTCGGACAGTTCCTCTGGAAACACCATATATTTT. Its translation is CASSSDSSSGNTIYF.

With respect to this clonotype: This may come from a read error, since a much larger clone is one base off. This chain joins TRBV7-2 and TRBJ2-5; D gene ambiguous. Germline assignment: CDR1 SGHTA and CDR2 FQGNSA. The CDR3 consists of 14 residues. In DNA, the CDR3 is TGTGCCATCAGCTTGGCTAGTGTAAAAGAGACCCAGTACTTC. Translating gives CAISLASVKETQYF.

V usage is TRBV28 and J usage is TRBJ2-2, with TRBD1 identical over 10 bases. The CDR3 loop spans 15 amino acids. Per germline, CDR1 MDHEN and CDR2 SYDVKM. V was pared by 4 bases and J by 3 bases, with 2 bases of the junction left unmatched. The CDR3 is CASSSGTGDTGELFF. The CDR3 bases are TGTGCCAGCAGTTCCGGGACAGGGGACACCGGGGAGCTGTTTTTT.